Sequencing of this T cell receptor (beta chain) was carried out in a study of cytomegalovirus exposure and HLA in healthy donors. Vbeta (60) and Jbeta (13) primers were used in the PCR. Assay: immunoSEQ multiplex PCR; the TCRdb copy retains only in-frame clones and omits some. The sample includes over 100,000 clones, over 75% of them seen just once. Study results and caveats: CMV antigen specificity of a few CMV-associated chains was confirmed in vitro. Some 17,000 TCR beta sequences were associated with HLA alleles at 0.05 false discovery rate in a later analysis. Common viral pathogens seemed to be connected with several of the most significant clusters, according to a later analysis. An analysis that came later showed most CMV-associated TCR beta chains appearing HLA-restricted.

Remarks on this clone: Its antigen is unidentified.

The TCR was taken from a man in his thirties or forties in good health and CMV-seronegative. Sequencing was performed on PBMCs.

The CDR3 bases are TGCGCCAGCAAGTTACCGGTCACAGATACGCAGTATTTT. Amino acid sequence: CASKLPVTDTQYF. The genes are TRBV10-2 and TRBJ2-3; D is uncertain. Germline lookup yields CDR1 WSHSY and CDR2 SAAADI. This CDR3 comprises 13 residues. V was cut by 7 bases and J by 2 bases, with 10 bases left in between.